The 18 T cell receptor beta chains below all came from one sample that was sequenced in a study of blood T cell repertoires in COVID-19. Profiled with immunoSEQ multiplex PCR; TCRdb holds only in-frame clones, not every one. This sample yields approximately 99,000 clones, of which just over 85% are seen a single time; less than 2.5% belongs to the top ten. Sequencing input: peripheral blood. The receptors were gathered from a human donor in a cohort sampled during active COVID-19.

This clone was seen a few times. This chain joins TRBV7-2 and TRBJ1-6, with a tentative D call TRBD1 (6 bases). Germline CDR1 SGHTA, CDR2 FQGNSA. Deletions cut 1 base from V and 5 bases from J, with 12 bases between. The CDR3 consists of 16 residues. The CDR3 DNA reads TGTGCCAGCAGCTTAGACTACAGGGTTCATAATTCACCCCTCCACTTT. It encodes CASSLDYRVHNSPLHF. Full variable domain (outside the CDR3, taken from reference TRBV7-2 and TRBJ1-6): GAGVSQSPSNKVTEKGKDVELRCDPISGHTALYWYRQSLGQGLEFLIYFQGNSAPDKSGLPSDRFSAERTGGSVSTLTIQRTQQEDSAVYLCASSLDYRVHNSPLHFGNGTRLTVT.

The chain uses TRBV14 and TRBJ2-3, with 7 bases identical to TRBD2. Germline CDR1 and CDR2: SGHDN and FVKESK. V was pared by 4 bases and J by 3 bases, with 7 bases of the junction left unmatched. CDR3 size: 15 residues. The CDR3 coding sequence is TGTGCCAGCAGCCGCCCGGCGGGAGTGACAGATACGCAGTATTTT. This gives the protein CASSRPAGVTDTQYF.

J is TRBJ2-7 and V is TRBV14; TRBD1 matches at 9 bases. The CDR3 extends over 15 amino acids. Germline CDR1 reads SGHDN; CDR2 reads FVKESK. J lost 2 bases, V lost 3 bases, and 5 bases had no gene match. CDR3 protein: CASSHTGGETYEQYF. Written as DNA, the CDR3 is TGTGCCAGCAGCCACACAGGGGGCGAAACCTACGAGCAGTACTTC. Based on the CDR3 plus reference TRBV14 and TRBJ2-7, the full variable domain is EAGVTQFPSHSVIEKGQTVTLRCDPISGHDNLYWYRRVMGKEIKFLLHFVKESKQDESGMPNNRFLAERTGGTYSTLKVQPAELEDSGVYFCASSHTGGETYEQYFGPGTRLTVT.

CDR3 in DNA: TGTGCCAGCCGACCAGGACAGGAAATCTCTGGAAACACCATATATTTT. Translation: CASRPGQEISGNTIYF. The chain uses TRBV18 and TRBJ1-3; 7 bases fit TRBD1. Germline trimming cut 8 bases from V and 0 bases from J; bases unmatched to any gene: 10. The CDR3 runs to 16 residues. Per the germline V gene, CDR1 is KGHSH and CDR2 is LQKENI.

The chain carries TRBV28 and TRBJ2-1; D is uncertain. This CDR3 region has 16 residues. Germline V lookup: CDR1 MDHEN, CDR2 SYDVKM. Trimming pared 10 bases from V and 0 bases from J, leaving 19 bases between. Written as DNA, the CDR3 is TGTGCCACCACCCCCGGAGACTTGTCCTCCTACAATGAGCAGTTCTTC. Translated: CATTPGDLSSYNEQFF.

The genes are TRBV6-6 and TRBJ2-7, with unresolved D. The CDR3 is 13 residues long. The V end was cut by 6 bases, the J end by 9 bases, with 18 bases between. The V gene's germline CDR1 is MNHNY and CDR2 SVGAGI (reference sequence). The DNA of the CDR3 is TGTGCCAGCAGCCTAATACCTGATCTCGGGCAGTACTTC. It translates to CASSLIPDLGQYF.

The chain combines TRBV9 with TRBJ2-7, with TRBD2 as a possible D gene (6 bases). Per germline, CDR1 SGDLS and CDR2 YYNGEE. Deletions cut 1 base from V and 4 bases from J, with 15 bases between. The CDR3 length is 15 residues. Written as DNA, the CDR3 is TGTGCCAGCAGCGTACTTGGAGGGCCTGGTTACGAGCAGTACTTC. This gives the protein CASSVLGGPGYEQYF. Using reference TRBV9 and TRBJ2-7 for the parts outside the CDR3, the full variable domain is DSGVTQTPKHLITATGQRVTLRCSPRSGDLSVYWYQQSLDQGLQFLIQYYNGEERAKGNILERFSAQQFPDLHSELNLSSLELGDSALYFCASSVLGGPGYEQYFGPGTRLTVT.

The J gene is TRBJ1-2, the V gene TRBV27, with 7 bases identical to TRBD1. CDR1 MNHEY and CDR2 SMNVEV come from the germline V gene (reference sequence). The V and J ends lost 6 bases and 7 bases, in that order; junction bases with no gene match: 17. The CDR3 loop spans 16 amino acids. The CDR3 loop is CASRPGQVGAYGGYTF. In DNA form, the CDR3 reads TGTGCCAGCAGACCAGGACAGGTGGGGGCCTATGGTGGCTACACCTTC.

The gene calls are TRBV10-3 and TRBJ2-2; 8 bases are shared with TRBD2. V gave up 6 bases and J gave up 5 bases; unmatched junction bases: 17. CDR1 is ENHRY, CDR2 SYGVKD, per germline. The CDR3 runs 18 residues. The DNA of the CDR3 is TGTGCCATCAGCAAGTCGAACGTCGGGACTAGGGGTACCGGGGAGCTGTTTTTT. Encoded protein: CAISKSNVGTRGTGELFF.

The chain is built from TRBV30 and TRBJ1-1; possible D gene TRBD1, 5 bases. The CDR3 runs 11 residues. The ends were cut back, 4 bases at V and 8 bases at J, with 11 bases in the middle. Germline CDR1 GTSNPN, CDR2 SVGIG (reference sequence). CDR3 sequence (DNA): TGTGCCTGGACAAGGACACCCGAAGCTTTCTTT. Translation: CAWTRTPEAFF.

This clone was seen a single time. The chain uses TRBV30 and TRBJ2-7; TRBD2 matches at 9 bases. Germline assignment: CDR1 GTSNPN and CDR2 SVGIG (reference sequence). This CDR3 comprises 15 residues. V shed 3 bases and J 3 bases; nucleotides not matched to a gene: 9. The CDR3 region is CAWSLSGTSHYEQYF. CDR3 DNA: TGTGCCTGGAGCCTCTCCGGGACTAGCCACTACGAGCAGTACTTC.

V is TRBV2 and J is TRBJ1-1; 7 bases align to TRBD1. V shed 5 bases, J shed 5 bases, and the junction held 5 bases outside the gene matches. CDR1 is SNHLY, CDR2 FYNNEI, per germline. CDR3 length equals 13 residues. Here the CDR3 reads CASSSQTGTEAFF. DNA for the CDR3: TGTGCCAGCAGTTCTCAGACAGGGACTGAAGCTTTCTTT. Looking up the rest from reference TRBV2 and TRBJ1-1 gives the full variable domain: EPEVTQTPSHQVTQMGQEVILRCVPISNHLYFYWYRQILGQKVEFLVSFYNNEISEKSEIFDDQFSVERPDGSNFTLKIRSTKLEDSAMYFCASSSQTGTEAFFGQGTRLTVV.

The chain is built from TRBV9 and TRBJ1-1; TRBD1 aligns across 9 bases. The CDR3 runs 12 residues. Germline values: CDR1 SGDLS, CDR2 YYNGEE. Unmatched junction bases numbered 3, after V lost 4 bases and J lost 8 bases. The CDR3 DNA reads TGTGCCAGCAGCCCGGGACAGGGAGAAGCTTTCTTT. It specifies CASSPGQGEAFF.

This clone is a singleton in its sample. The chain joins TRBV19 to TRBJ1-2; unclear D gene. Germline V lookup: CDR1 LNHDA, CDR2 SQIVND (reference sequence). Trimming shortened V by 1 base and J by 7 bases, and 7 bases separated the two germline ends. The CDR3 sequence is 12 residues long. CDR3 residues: CASSIGSLGYTF. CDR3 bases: TGTGCCAGTAGTATAGGGTCACTTGGCTACACCTTC.

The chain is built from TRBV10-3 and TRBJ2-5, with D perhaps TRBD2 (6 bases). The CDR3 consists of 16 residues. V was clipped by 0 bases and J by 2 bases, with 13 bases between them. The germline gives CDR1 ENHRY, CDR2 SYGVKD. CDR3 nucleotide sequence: TGTGCCATCAGTGAGTCGTTCGGGAGAGGACAAGAGACCCAGTACTTC. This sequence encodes CAISESFGRGQETQYF.

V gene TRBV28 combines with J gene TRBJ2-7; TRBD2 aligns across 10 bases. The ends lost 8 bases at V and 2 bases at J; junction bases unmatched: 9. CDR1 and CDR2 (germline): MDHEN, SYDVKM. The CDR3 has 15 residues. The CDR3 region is CASLDTSGAAYEQYF. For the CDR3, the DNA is TGTGCCAGCCTTGATACTAGCGGGGCAGCCTACGAGCAGTACTTC.

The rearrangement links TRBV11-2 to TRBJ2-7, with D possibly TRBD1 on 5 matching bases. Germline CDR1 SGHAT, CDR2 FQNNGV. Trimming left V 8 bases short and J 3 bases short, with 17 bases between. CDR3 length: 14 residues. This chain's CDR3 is CASQSFRESYEQYF. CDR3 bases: TGTGCCAGCCAGTCTTTCAGGGAAAGCTACGAGCAGTACTTC.

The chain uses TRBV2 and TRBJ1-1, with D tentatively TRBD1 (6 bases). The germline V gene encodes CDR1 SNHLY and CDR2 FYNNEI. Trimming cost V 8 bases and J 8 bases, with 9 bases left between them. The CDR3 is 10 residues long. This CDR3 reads CASQGTEAFF. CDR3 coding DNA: TGTGCCAGCCAAGGGACAGAAGCTTTCTTT.